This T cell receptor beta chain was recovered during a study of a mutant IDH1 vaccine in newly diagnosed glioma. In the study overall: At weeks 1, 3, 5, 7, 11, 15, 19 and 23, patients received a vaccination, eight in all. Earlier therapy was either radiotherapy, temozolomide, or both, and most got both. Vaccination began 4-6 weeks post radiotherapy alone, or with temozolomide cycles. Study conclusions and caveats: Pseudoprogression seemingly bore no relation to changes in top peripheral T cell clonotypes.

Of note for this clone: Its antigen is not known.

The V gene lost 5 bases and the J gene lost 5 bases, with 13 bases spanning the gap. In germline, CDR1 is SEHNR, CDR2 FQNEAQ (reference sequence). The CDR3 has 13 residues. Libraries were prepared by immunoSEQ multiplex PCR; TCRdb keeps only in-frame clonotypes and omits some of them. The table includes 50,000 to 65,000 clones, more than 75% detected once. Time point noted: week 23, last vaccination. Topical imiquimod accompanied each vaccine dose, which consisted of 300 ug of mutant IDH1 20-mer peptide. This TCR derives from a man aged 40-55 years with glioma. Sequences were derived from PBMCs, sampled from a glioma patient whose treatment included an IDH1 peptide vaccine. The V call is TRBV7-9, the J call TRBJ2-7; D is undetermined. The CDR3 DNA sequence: TGTGCCAGCAGCATGCGGTCGGGCAACGAGCAGTACTTC. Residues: CASSMRSGNEQYF.